These T cell receptor beta chains were read from a single sample in a study of blood T cells in healthy people across ages. Each CDR3 protein gets one entry after TCRdb re-called the 5' RACE reads with MiXCR. The sample carries 500,000 to 600,000 distinct CDR3 sequences, approximately 25% recorded once. Sequencing was done on a sample of blood. The receptor source for this set is a woman in her seventies in good health. CDR3s include the opening cysteine and the closing phenylalanine or tryptophan. Fields, in order: J gene, clone size, D gene, V gene, CDR3 protein, CDR3 DNA. D genes are given only for firm matches. Only some rows state a clone size, as once, few, many or a class for expanded clones.

TRBJ1-1 - TRBD1 TRBV2 CASRGQGKNTEAFF TGTGCCAGCAGGGGACAGGGGAAGAACACTGAAGCTTTCTTT
TRBJ2-7 - - TRBV7-2 CASSLPTVYEQYF TGTGCCAGCAGCTTACCGACAGTCTACGAGCAGTACTTC
TRBJ2-7 few - TRBV5-1 CASSLSGGRTLDEQYF TGCGCCAGCAGCTTGTCCGGGGGACGGACCCTAGACGAGCAGTACTTC
TRBJ2-3 - - TRBV29-1 CSVEEKASTDTQYF TGCAGCGTTGAAGAAAAAGCAAGCACAGATACGCAGTATTTT
TRBJ1-2 - - TRBV7-8 CASSFYRTENYGYTF TGTGCCAGCAGTTTTTACCGGACAGAGAATTATGGCTACACCTTC
TRBJ1-5 few TRBD1 TRBV20-1 CSAIQGASNQPQHF TGCAGTGCTATCCAGGGGGCAAGCAATCAGCCCCAGCATTTT
TRBJ1-4 few - TRBV9 CASSVASAGSNEKLFF TGTGCCAGCAGCGTAGCTTCGGCAGGCTCTAATGAAAAACTGTTTTTT
TRBJ1-1 few - TRBV5-1 CASTLPGTEAFF TGCGCCAGCACCCTCCCAGGGACTGAAGCTTTCTTT
TRBJ1-4 few - TRBV20-1 CSASIGPGNEKLFF TGCAGTGCTAGTATAGGGCCTGGTAATGAAAAACTGTTTTTT
TRBJ2-5 - TRBD2 TRBV20-1 CSARDSGGRGETQYF TGCAGTGCTAGAGATAGCGGGGGCAGGGGAGAGACCCAGTACTTC
TRBJ1-6 - - TRBV20-1 CSAKSSNSPLHF TGCAGTGCTAAGAGTTCAAATTCACCCCTCCACTTT
TRBJ2-5 - TRBD2 TRBV5-6 CASSFRGSGDGTQYF TGTGCCAGCAGCTTTCGGGGTAGCGGGGATGGGACCCAGTACTTC
TRBJ2-7 - TRBD2 TRBV6-5 CASSYSGGKPYEQYF TGTGCCAGCAGTTACTCGGGAGGGAAACCCTACGAGCAGTACTTC
TRBJ2-1 - - TRBV11-2 CASSTRQEQFF TGTGCCAGCAGCACACGACAGGAGCAGTTCTTC
TRBJ2-4 - TRBD1 TRBV6-5 CASSYTRTGKGVVRNIQYF TGTGCCAGCAGTTACACCAGGACAGGGAAGGGGGTTGTTCGAAACATTCAGTACTTC
TRBJ1-2 few TRBD1 TRBV7-9 CASSPTGTYGYTF TGTGCCAGCAGCCCGACAGGGACCTATGGCTACACCTTC
TRBJ2-3 - TRBD1 TRBV20-1 CSARGDRARGGQYF TGCAGTGCTAGAGGCGACAGGGCCCGAGGGGGGCAGTATTTT
TRBJ2-7 - - TRBV7-2 CASSLGRLLGEQYF TGTGCCAGCAGCTTAGGTCGGCTTCTCGGCGAGCAGTACTTC
TRBJ1-3 - - TRBV2 CATGGDGNTIYF TGTGCCACGGGAGGGGACGGAAACACCATATATTTT
TRBJ1-1 many - TRBV6-6 CASRRGTEAFF TGTGCCAGCAGACGTGGGACTGAAGCTTTCTTT
TRBJ1-6 few - TRBV25-1 CASSDPRTANNSPLHF TGTGCCAGCAGTGACCCTAGGACGGCAAATAATTCACCCCTCCACTTT
TRBJ2-7 - TRBD2 TRBV20-1 CSARIAGESYEQYF TGCAGTGCTAGGATAGCGGGGGAGTCCTACGAGCAGTACTTC
TRBJ2-6 - TRBD1 TRBV5-1 CASSPDRVSSGANVLTF TGCGCCAGCAGCCCGGACAGGGTCTCTTCTGGGGCCAACGTCCTGACTTTC
TRBJ2-7 many - TRBV3-1 CASSHASYEQYF TGTGCCAGCAGCCACGCCTCCTACGAGCAGTACTTC
TRBJ1-6 few - TRBV28 CASSPGRASGLLHF TGTGCCAGCAGTCCAGGACGGGCTTCTGGCCTCCTCCACTTT
TRBJ2-7 - - TRBV7-2 CASSSPNRGHEQYF TGTGCCAGCAGCTCCCCTAATCGGGGCCACGAGCAGTACTTC
TRBJ1-5 - - TRBV7-2 CASSYGHGNQPQHF TGTGCCAGCAGCTACGGACACGGCAATCAGCCCCAGCATTTT
TRBJ2-7 - - TRBV20-1 CSARDIRHEQYF TGCAGTGCTAGAGATATCCGGCACGAGCAGTACTTC
TRBJ1-3 - - TRBV7-2 CASSFWGPLYF TGTGCCAGCAGCTTTTGGGGACCTTTATATTTT
TRBJ2-1 - TRBD2 TRBV29-1 CSVEGGLAGGQGYNEQFF TGCAGCGTTGAGGGTGGACTAGCGGGGGGGCAGGGGTATAATGAGCAGTTCTTC
TRBJ2-3 - - TRBV3-1 CASSQEYADTQYF TGTGCCAGCAGCCAAGAATATGCAGATACGCAGTATTTT
TRBJ1-1 - TRBD1 TRBV6-5 CATLPGGSRKAFF TGTGCCACCCTTCCAGGGGGGAGTCGTAAAGCTTTCTTT
TRBJ2-2 - TRBD1 TRBV5-1 CASSPDRAGAGELFF TGCGCCAGCAGCCCGGACAGGGCCGGTGCCGGGGAGCTGTTTTTT
TRBJ2-1 few TRBD2 TRBV20-1 CSARNSGGASNEQFF TGCAGTGCTAGAAATAGCGGGGGGGCATCAAATGAGCAGTTCTTC
TRBJ1-1 few TRBD1 TRBV24-1 CATSDSGQGVTEAFF TGTGCCACCAGTGATTCGGGACAGGGTGTGACTGAAGCTTTCTTT
TRBJ2-1 few - TRBV20-1 CSARDLRRHNEQFF TGCAGTGCTAGAGATCTCCGGCGACACAATGAGCAGTTCTTC
TRBJ2-4 - TRBD2 TRBV5-6 CASSLMRGVGKIQYF TGTGCCAGCAGCTTAATGCGGGGGGTCGGGAAGATTCAGTACTTC
TRBJ1-2 few TRBD1 TRBV7-2 CASSFRDRGQSGYTF TGTGCCAGCAGCTTCCGGGACAGGGGGCAGTCGGGCTACACCTTC
TRBJ2-1 few - TRBV4-2 CASSQADEQFF TGTGCCAGCAGCCAAGCGGATGAGCAGTTCTTC
TRBJ2-1 few TRBD2 TRBV11-1 CASLHGGGYNEQFF TGTGCCAGCCTCCACGGGGGGGGTTACAATGAGCAGTTCTTC
TRBJ2-7 few TRBD1 TRBV2 CASSEDRGFDEQYF TGTGCCAGCAGTGAAGACAGGGGGTTCGACGAGCAGTACTTC
TRBJ1-1 - - TRBV30 CAWSGGVGGQNTEAFF TGTGCCTGGAGCGGTGGGGTCGGGGGACAGAACACTGAAGCTTTCTTT
TRBJ2-7 - TRBD1 TRBV29-1 CSVETQGAFSF TGCAGCGTTGAAACCCAGGGGGCCTTCAGCTTC
TRBJ1-2 - TRBD1 TRBV7-2 CASSLIPGTANYGYTF TGTGCCAGCAGCTTAATCCCCGGGACAGCCAACTATGGCTACACCTTC